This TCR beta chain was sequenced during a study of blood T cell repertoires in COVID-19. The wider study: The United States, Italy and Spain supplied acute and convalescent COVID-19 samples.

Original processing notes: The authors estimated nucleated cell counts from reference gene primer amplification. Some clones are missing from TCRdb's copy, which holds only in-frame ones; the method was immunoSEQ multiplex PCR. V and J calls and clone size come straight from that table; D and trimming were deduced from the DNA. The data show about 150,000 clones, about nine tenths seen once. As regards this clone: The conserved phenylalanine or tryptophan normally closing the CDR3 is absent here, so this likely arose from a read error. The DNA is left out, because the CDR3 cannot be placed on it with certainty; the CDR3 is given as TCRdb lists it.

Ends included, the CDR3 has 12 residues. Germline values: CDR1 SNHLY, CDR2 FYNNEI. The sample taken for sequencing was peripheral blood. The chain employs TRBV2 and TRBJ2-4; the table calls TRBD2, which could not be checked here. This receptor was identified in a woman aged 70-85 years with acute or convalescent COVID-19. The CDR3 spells CASSFGTVGTQL.